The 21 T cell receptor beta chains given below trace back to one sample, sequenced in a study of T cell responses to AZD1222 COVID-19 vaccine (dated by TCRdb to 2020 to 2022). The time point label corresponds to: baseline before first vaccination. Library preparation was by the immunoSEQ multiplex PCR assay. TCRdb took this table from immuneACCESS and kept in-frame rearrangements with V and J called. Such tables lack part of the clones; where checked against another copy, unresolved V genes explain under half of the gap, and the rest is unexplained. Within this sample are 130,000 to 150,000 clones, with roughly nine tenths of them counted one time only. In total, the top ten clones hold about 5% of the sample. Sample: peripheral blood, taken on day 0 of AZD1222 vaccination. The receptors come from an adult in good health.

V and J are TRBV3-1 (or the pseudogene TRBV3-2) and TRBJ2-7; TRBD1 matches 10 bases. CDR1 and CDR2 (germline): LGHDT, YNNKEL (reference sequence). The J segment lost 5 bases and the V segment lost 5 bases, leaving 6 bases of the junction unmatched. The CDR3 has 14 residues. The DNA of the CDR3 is TGTGCCAGCAGCAACCGGGACAGGGGTGACGAGCAGTACTTC. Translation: CASSNRDRGDEQYF.

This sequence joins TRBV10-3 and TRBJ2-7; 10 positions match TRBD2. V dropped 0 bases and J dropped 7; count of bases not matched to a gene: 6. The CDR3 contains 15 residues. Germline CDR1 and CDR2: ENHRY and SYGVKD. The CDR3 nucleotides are TGTGCCATCAGTGAGTCACTAGCGGGACCCGTGGAGCAGTACTTC. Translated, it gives CAISESLAGPVEQYF.

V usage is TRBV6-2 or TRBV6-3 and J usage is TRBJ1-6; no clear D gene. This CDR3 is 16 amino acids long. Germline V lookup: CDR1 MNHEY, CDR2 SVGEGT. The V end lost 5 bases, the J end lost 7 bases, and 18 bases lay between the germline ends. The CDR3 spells CASSALMAVPNSPLHF. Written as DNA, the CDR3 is TGTGCCAGCAGTGCCCTAATGGCCGTCCCGAATTCACCCCTCCACTTT.

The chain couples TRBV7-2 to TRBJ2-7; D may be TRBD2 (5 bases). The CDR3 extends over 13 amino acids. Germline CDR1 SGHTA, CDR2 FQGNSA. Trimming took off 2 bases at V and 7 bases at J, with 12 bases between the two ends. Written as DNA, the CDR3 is TGTGCCAGCAGCTTACGATGGGGAGAAGAGCAGTACTTC. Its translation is CASSLRWGEEQYF.

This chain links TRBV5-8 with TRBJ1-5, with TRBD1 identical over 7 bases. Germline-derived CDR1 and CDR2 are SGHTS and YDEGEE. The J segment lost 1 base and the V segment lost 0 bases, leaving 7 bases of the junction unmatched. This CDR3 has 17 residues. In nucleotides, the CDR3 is TGTGCCAGCAGCTTGGAGGTCGTGACAGGGAGCAATCAGCCCCAGCATTTT. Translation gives CASSLEVVTGSNQPQHF.

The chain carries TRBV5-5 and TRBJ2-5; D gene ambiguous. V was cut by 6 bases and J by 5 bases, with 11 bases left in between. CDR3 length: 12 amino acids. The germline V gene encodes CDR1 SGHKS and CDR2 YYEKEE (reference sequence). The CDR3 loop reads CASNFLMETQYF. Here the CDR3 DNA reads TGTGCCAGCAACTTCTTGATGGAGACCCAGTACTTC.

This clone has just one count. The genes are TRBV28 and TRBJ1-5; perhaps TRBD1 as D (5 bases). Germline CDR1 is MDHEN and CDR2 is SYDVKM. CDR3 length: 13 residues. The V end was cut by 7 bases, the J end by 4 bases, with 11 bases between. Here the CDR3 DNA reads TGTGCCAGCACCTGGGGGGTGAATCAGCCCCAGCATTTT. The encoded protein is CASTWGVNQPQHF.

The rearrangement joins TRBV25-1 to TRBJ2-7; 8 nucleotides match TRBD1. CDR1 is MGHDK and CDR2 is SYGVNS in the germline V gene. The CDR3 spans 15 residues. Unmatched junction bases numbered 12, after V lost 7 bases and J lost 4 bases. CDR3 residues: CASNDPDRALYEQYF. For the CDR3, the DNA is TGTGCCAGCAACGACCCGGACAGGGCCCTTTACGAGCAGTACTTC.

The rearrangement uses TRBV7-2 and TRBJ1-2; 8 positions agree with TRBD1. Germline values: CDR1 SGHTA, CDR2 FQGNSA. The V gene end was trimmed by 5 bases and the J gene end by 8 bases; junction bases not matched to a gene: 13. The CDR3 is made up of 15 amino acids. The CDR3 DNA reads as TGTGCCAGCAGCCAAAGACAGGGGTCTCTTTACGGCTACACCTTC. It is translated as CASSQRQGSLYGYTF.

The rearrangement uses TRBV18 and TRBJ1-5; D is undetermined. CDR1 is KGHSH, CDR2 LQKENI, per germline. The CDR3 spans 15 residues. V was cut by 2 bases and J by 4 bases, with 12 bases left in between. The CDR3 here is CASSPKRVENQPQHF. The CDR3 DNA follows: TGTGCCAGCTCACCAAAGAGGGTAGAAAATCAGCCCCAGCATTTT.

CDR3 residues: CASSSRGRVLVTYNEQFF. As DNA, the CDR3 is TGTGCCAGTAGTTCCCGGGGGAGGGTACTAGTAACCTACAATGAGCAGTTCTTC. The chain carries TRBV19 and TRBJ2-1; the match to TRBD2 covers 7 bases. The CDR3 is made up of 18 amino acids. Germline V gives CDR1 LNHDA, CDR2 SQIVND (reference sequence). V lost 5 bases and J lost 2; bases outside the gene matches: 15.

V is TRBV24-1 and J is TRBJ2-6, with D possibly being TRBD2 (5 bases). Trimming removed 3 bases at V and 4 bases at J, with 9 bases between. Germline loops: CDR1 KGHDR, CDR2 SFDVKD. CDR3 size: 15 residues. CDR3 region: CATSDRETGANVLTF. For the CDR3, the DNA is TGTGCCACCAGTGATAGGGAGACCGGGGCCAACGTCCTGACTTTC.

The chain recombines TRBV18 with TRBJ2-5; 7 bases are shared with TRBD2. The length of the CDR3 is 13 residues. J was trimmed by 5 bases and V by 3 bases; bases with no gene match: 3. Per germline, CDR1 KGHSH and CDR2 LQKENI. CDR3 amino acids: CASSPTGGETQYF. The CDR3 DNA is TGTGCCAGCTCACCTACCGGGGGGGAGACCCAGTACTTC. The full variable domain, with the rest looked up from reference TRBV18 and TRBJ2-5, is NAGVMQNPRHLVRRRGQEARLRCSPMKGHSHVYWYRQLPEEGLKFMVYLQKENIIDESGMPKERFSAEFPKEGPSILRIQQVVRGDSAAYFCASSPTGGETQYFGPGTRLLVL.

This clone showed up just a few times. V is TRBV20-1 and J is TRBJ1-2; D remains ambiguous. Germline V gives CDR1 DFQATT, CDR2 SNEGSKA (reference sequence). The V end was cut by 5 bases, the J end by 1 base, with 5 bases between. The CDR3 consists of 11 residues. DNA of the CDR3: TGCAGTGCTGTGTATAACTATGGCTACACCTTC. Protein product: CSAVYNYGYTF.

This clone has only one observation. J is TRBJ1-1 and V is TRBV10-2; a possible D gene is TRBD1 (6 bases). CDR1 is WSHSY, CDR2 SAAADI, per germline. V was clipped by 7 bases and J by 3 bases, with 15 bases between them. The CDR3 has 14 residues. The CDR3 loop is CASTSAGADTEAFF. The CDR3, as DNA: TGCGCCAGCACCTCCGCGGGGGCCGACACTGAAGCTTTCTTT.

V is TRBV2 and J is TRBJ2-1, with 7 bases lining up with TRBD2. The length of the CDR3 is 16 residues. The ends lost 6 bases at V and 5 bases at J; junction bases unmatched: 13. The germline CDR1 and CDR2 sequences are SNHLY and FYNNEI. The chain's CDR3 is CASRSRWGGSHNEQFF. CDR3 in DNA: TGTGCCAGCAGGTCCCGTTGGGGCGGGAGTCACAATGAGCAGTTCTTC.

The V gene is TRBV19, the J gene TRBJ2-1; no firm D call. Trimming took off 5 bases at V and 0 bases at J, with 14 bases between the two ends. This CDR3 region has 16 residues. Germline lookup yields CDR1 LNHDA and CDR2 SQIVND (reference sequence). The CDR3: CASSGLRQVSYNEQFF. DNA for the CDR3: TGTGCCAGTAGTGGCCTAAGGCAGGTCTCCTACAATGAGCAGTTCTTC.

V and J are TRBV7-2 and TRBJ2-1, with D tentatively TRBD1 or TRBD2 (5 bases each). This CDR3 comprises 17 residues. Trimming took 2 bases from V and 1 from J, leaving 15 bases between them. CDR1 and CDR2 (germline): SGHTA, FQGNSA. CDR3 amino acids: CASSLRDASQSYNEQFF. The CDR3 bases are TGTGCCAGCAGCTTAAGGGACGCGAGCCAGTCCTACAATGAGCAGTTCTTC.

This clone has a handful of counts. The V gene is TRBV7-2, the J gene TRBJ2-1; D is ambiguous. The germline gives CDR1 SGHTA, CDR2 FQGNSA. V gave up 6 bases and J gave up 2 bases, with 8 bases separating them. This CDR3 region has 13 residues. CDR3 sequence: CASSRDAYNEQFF. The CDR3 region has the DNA TGTGCCAGCAGTAGGGATGCCTACAATGAGCAGTTCTTC.

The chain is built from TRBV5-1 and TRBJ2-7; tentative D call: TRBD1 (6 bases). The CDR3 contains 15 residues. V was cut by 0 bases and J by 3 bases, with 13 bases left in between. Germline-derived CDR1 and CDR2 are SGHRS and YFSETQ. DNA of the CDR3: TGCGCCAGCAGCTTGGACAGGGCTCCGAGCTACGAGCAGTACTTC. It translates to CASSLDRAPSYEQYF.

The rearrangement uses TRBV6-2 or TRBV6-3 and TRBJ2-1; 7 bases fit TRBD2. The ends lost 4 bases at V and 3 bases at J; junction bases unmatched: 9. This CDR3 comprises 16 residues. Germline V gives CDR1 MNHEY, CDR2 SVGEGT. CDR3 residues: CASSSLGLADYNEQFF. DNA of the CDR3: TGTGCCAGCAGTTCCCTGGGCCTAGCGGACTACAATGAGCAGTTCTTC.